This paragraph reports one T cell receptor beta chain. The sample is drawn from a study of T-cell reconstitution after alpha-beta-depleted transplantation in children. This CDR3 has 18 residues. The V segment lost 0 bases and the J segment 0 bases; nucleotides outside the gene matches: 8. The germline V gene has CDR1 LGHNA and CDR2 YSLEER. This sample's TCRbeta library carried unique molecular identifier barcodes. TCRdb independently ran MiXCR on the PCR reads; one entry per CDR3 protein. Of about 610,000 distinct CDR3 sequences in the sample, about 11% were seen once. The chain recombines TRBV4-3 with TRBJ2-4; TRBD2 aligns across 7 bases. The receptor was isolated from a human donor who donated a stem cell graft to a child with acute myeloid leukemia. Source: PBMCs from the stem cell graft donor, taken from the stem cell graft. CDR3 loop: CASSQDTRGGVAKNIQYF. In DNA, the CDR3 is TGCGCCAGCAGCCAAGATACCCGGGGAGGGGTAGCCAAAAACATTCAGTACTTC.